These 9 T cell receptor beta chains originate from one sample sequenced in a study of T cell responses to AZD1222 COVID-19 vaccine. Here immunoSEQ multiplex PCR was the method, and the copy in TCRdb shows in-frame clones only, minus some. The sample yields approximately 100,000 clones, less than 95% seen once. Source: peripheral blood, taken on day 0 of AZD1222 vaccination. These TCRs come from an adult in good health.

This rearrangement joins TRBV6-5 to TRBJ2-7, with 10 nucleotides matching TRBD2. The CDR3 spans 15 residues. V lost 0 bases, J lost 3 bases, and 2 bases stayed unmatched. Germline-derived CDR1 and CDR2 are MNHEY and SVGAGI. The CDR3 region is CASSYSGLAIYEQYF. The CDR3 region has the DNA TGTGCCAGCAGTTACTCGGGACTAGCGATCTACGAGCAGTACTTC.

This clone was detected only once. In DNA form, the CDR3 reads TGTGCCAGCAGCTGGGGGGTGAACAATGAGCAGTTCTTC. It encodes CASSWGVNNEQFF. This chain joins TRBV7-2 and TRBJ2-1; a possible D gene is TRBD2 (6 bases). V lost 4 bases, J lost 5 bases, and 9 bases lay in between. Germline V gene data show CDR1 as SGHTA and CDR2 as FQGNSA. The CDR3 contains 13 residues.

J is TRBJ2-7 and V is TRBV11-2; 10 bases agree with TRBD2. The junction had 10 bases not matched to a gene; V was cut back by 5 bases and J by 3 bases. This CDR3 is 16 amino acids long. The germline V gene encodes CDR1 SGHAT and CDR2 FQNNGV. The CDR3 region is CASSPPSGGVIYEQYF. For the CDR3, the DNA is TGTGCCAGCAGCCCGCCCAGCGGGGGGGTGATCTACGAGCAGTACTTC. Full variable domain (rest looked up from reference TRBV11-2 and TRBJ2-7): EAGVAQSPRYKIIEKRQSVAFWCNPISGHATLYWYQQILGQGPKLLIQFQNNGVVDDSQLPKDRFSAERLKGVDSTLKIQPAKLEDSAVYLCASSPPSGGVIYEQYFGPGTRLTVT.

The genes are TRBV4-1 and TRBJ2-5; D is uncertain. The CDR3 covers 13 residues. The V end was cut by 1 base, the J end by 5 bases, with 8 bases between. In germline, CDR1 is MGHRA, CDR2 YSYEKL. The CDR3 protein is CASSQVPFETQYF. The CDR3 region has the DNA TGCGCCAGCAGCCAAGTCCCATTCGAGACCCAGTACTTC.

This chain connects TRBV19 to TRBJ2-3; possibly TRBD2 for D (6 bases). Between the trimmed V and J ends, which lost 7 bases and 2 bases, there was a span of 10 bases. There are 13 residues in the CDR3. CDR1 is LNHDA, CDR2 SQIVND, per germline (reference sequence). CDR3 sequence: CASNSGFTDTQYF. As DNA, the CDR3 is TGTGCCAGTAACAGCGGGTTCACAGATACGCAGTATTTT.

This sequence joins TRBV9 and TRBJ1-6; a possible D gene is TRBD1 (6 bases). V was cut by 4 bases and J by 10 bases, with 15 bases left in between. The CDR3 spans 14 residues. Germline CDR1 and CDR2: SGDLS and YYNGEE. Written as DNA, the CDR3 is TGTGCCAGCAGCCTCAGGACAGTTGGCTCACCCCTCCACTTT. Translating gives CASSLRTVGSPLHF.

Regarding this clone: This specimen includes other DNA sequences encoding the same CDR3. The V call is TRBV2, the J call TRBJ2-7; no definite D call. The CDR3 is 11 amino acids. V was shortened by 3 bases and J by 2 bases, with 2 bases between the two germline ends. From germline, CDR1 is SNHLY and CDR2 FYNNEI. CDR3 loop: CASSEPYEQYF. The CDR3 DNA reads TGTGCCAGCAGTGAGCCCTACGAGCAGTACTTC.

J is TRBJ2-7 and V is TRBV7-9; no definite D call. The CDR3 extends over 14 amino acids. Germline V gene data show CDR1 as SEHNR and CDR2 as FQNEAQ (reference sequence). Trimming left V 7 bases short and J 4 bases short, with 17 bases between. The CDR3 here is CASIPLGKSYEQYF. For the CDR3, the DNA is TGTGCCAGCATTCCCTTGGGGAAATCTTACGAGCAGTACTTC. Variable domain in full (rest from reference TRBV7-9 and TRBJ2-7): DTGVSQNPRHKITKRGQNVTFRCDPISEHNRLYWYRQTLGQGPEFLTYFQNEAQLEKSRLLSDRFSAERPKGSFSTLEIQRTEQGDSAMYLCASIPLGKSYEQYFGPGTRLTVT.

CDR3: CASSSQGLITDTQYF. The CDR3 coding sequence is TGTGCCAGCAGCTCCCAGGGTCTTATAACAGATACGCAGTATTTT. The chain employs TRBV5-4 and TRBJ2-3; TRBD1 is a possible D gene (5 bases). The V gene's germline CDR1 is SGHNT and CDR2 YYREEE (reference sequence). Deletions cut 3 bases from V and 3 bases from J, with 14 bases between. The CDR3 sequence is 15 residues long.